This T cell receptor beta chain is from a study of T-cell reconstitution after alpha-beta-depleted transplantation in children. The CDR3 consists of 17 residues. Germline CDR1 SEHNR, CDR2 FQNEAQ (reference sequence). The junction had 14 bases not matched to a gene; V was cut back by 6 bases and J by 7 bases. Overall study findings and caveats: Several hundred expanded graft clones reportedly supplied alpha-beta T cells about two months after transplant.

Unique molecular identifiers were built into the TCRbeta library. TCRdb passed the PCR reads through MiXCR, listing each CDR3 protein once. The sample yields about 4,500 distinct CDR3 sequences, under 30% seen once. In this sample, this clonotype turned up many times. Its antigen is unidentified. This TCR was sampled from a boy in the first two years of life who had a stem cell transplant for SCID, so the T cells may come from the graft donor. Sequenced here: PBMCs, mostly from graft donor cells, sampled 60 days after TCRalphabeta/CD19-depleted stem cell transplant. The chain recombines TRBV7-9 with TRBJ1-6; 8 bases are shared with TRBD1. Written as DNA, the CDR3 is TGTGCCAGCAGGATGGGTAGGCAGGGGGCTTGGAATTCACCCCTCCACTTT. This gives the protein CASRMGRQGAWNSPLHF. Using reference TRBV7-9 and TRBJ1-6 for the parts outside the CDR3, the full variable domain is DTGVSQNPRHKITKRGQNVTFRCDPISEHNRLYWYRQTLGQGPEFLTYFQNEAQLEKSRLLSDRFSAERPKGSFSTLEIQRTEQGDSAMYLCASRMGRQGAWNSPLHFGNGTRLTVT.